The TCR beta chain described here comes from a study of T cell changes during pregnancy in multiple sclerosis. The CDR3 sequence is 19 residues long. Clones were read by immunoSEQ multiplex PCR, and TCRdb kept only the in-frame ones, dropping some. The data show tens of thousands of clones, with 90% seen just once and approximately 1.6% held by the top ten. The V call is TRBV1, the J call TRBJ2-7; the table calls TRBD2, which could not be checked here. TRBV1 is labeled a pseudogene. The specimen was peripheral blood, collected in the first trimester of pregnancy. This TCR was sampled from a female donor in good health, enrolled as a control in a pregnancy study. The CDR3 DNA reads TGCACCAGCAGCCAAGATCTTAGGACTAGCGAAGTTCACTCCTACGAGCAGTACTTC. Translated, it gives CTSSQDLRTSEVHSYEQYF.